This T cell receptor (beta chain) was obtained from a study of monozygotic twins with inflammatory bowel disease. cDNA for each sample came from eight separate reactions. After re-calling the 5' RACE reads, TCRdb lists one entry per CDR3 protein, DNA absent. Seen in this sample are 200,000 to 250,000 distinct CDR3 sequences; the ten most common clones hold roughly 7.1%. General study findings and limits: Nothing supported a single strong signal or clonotype that was associated with IBD. Relative clonotype sharing with others was diminished in IBD patients versus healthy twins, particularly with disease activity.

Germline V gives CDR1 DFQATT, CDR2 SNEGSKA (reference sequence). The CDR3 spans 13 residues. In regard to this clonotype: The antigen remains unidentified.

This chain links TRBV20-1 with TRBJ2-2; TCRdb indicates TRBD1, and absent DNA this call remains unverified. This TCR was sampled from a human donor with ulcerative colitis or Crohn's disease, or a healthy co-twin of an affected twin (not recorded which). Sequenced: blood. Here the CDR3 reads CSAIQGATGELFF.